These T cell receptor beta chains were read from a single sample in a study of T cell repertoires in cytomegalovirus infection. Their antigens remain unidentified. A single record per CDR3 protein comes from TCRdb applying MiXCR to the reads. Among about half a million distinct CDR3 sequences listed, around 35% were seen once. The sample was cultured PBMCs, taken from culture after CMV antigen stimulation. The receptors derive from a human donor in good health (CMV status not recorded). Some clones in this sample may be carry-over from other donors' samples. CDR3s include the opening cysteine and the closing phenylalanine or tryptophan. Each record gives: J gene, clone size, D gene, V gene, CDR3 protein, CDR3 DNA. A D gene is named only where the DNA matches it firmly. The size of a clone is reported for some rows only, either as once, few or many, or as a class for expanded clones.

TRBJ1-2 | few | . | TRBV12-3/TRBV12-4 | CASGRAPTNYGYTF | TGTGCCAGCGGCCGGGCACCTACTAACTATGGCTACACCTTC
TRBJ2-7 | . | . | TRBV6-2/TRBV6-3 | CASSYGGVSSYEQYF | TGTGCCAGCAGTTACGGCGGGGTAAGCTCCTACGAGCAGTACTTC
TRBJ2-5 | . | TRBD1 | TRBV19 | CASRQQGIETQYF | TGTGCCAGTAGACAACAGGGGATAGAGACCCAGTACTTC
TRBJ2-7 | few | . | TRBV28 | CASSFRGPLYEQYF | TGTGCCAGCAGTTTTCGGGGGCCCTTGTACGAGCAGTACTTC
TRBJ2-1 | few | . | TRBV6-2/TRBV6-3 | CASSYSTVNEQFF | TGTGCCAGCAGTTACTCGACAGTCAATGAGCAGTTCTTC
TRBJ2-2 | . | . | TRBV18 | CASSPPNSRQTGELFF | TGTGCCAGCTCACCACCAAATTCACGACAAACCGGGGAGCTGTTTTTT
TRBJ1-1 | many | . | TRBV7-2 | CASSFQDSPNTEAFF | TGTGCCAGCAGCTTTCAGGATTCACCGAACACTGAAGCTTTCTTT
TRBJ2-1 | . | . | TRBV27 | CASMDRGSSYNEQFF | TGTGCCAGCATGGATAGGGGAAGCTCCTACAATGAGCAGTTCTTC
TRBJ2-2 | few | . | TRBV29-1 | CSARTGGTGELFF | TGCAGCGCCAGGACTGGGGGCACCGGGGAGCTGTTTTTT
TRBJ2-3 | few | TRBD1 | TRBV5-5 | CASSIQGARADTQYF | TGTGCCAGCAGCATACAGGGGGCCCGTGCAGATACGCAGTATTTT
TRBJ2-3 | . | . | TRBV6-5 | CASSRGLHTDTQYF | TGTGCCAGCAGTCGGGGCCTACACACAGATACGCAGTATTTT
TRBJ1-2 | few | TRBD1 | TRBV6-6 | CASIIYRDSAPRSGYTF | TGTGCCAGCATCATATACCGGGACAGTGCCCCTCGAAGTGGCTACACCTTC
TRBJ2-3 | few | . | TRBV7-2 | CASSLKTVADTQYF | TGTGCCAGCAGCTTGAAGACGGTTGCGGATACGCAGTATTTT
TRBJ2-7 | . | . | TRBV10-3 | CASQRDPTYEQYF | TGTGCCTCCCAACGGGATCCCACCTACGAGCAGTACTTC
TRBJ2-5 | . | . | TRBV4-3 | CASSQARGPLYF | TGCGCCAGCAGCCAAGCCCGCGGGCCGTTGTACTTC
TRBJ2-5 | . | TRBD2 | TRBV15 | CATSRGVPLAETPQQETQYF | TGTGCCACCAGCAGAGGCGTTCCACTAGCGGAAACCCCCCAACAAGAGACCCAGTACTTC
TRBJ2-1 | . | . | TRBV20-1 | CSARPSGPGRYYNEQFF | TGCAGTGCTAGGCCCTCGGGGCCTGGGAGATATTACAATGAGCAGTTCTTC
TRBJ1-5 | . | . | TRBV19 | CASSYDGTGNQPQHF | TGTGCCAGTAGTTATGACGGTACAGGCAATCAGCCCCAGCATTTT
TRBJ2-5 | few | . | TRBV4-1 | CASSQDLGQQETQYF | TGCGCCAGCAGCCAAGATCTTGGGCAGCAAGAGACCCAGTACTTC
TRBJ1-1 | . | . | TRBV5-1 | CASSLRGRTNTEAFF | TGCGCCAGCAGCTTGAGGGGTCGCACGAACACTGAAGCTTTCTTT
TRBJ2-7 | . | . | TRBV7-9 | CASSLAVGERAYEQYF | TGTGCCAGCAGCTTAGCGGTGGGGGAAAGGGCTTACGAGCAGTACTTC
TRBJ1-2 | few | TRBD1 | TRBV7-2 | CASSPRTGTNYGYTF | TGTGCCAGCAGCCCTAGGACAGGGACTAACTATGGCTACACCTTC
TRBJ1-1 | few | . | TRBV6-8 | CASRGRKGRDTEAFF | TGTGCCAGCAGGGGCCGGAAAGGGAGGGACACTGAAGCTTTCTTT
TRBJ2-4 | many | . | TRBV7-2 | CASSSNRGGGIQYF | TGTGCCAGCAGCTCAAACAGGGGGGGAGGCATTCAGTACTTC
TRBJ1-4 | . | . | TRBV11-2 | CASSLGRGFTNEKLFF | TGTGCCAGCAGCTTAGGTCGGGGTTTCACTAATGAAAAACTGTTTTTT
TRBJ2-2 | . | . | TRBV7-4 | CASSLTRANTGELFF | TGTGCCAGCAGCTTAACTAGAGCGAACACCGGGGAGCTGTTTTTT
TRBJ2-3 | many | . | TRBV7-8 | CASSLNELGDTQYF | TGTGCCAGCAGCTTAAACGAGTTAGGAGATACGCAGTATTTT
TRBJ1-2 | . | TRBD1 | TRBV4-3 | CASSQDGDRVIPGDYGYTF | TGCGCCAGCAGCCAAGATGGGGACAGGGTCATTCCTGGAGATTATGGCTACACCTTC
TRBJ1-5 | many | . | TRBV7-2 | CASSLGINLNSNQPQHF | TGTGCCAGCAGCTTAGGTATAAACCTTAATAGCAATCAGCCCCAGCATTTT
TRBJ2-6 | . | . | TRBV6-1 | CASSDRASGANVLTF | TGTGCCAGCAGTGACAGGGCTTCTGGGGCCAACGTCCTGACTTTC
TRBJ1-5 | . | . | TRBV6-2/TRBV6-3 | CASSPRVGDYSNQPQHF | TGTGCCAGCAGTCCCCGCGTGGGGGACTATAGCAATCAGCCCCAGCATTTT
TRBJ2-4 | few | TRBD2 | TRBV6-2/TRBV6-3 | CASTEAGWVAKNIQYF | TGTGCCAGCACTGAAGCGGGATGGGTAGCCAAAAACATTCAGTACTTC
TRBJ1-5 | . | . | TRBV11-2 | CASSLRPQPQHF | TGTGCCAGCAGCTTACGCCCTCAGCCCCAGCATTTT
TRBJ1-6 | . | . | TRBV7-8 | CASSLERTLSSYNSPLHF | TGTGCCAGCAGCTTAGAGAGGACACTTAGCTCCTATAATTCACCCCTCCACTTT
TRBJ2-3 | few | TRBD2 | TRBV6-2/TRBV6-3 | CASSYTGGVTDTQYF | TGTGCCAGCAGTTATACGGGAGGTGTCACAGATACGCAGTATTTT
TRBJ2-2 | few | . | TRBV5-4 | CASSGPGVDTNTGELFF | TGTGCCAGCAGCGGCCCCGGGGTGGATACGAACACCGGGGAGCTGTTTTTT
TRBJ2-3 | . | . | TRBV4-3 | CASSQEVQHTQYF | TGCGCCAGCAGCCAAGAAGTGCAACATACGCAGTATTTT
TRBJ2-7 | . | TRBD1 | TRBV20-1 | CSATGSQGQGSYEQYF | TGCAGTGCCACCGGATCTCAAGGACAGGGCTCCTACGAGCAGTACTTC
TRBJ1-3 | . | . | TRBV2 | CASSRRDISGNTIYF | TGTGCCAGCAGTAGGCGGGACATTTCGGGAAACACCATATATTTT
TRBJ2-2 | few | TRBD1 | TRBV19 | CASPGQDTGELFF | TGTGCCAGCCCGGGACAGGACACCGGGGAGCTGTTTTTT
TRBJ2-1 | many | TRBD2 | TRBV12-3/TRBV12-4 | CASSLTTSGYNEQFF | TGTGCCAGCAGTTTAACAACTAGCGGTTACAATGAGCAGTTCTTC
TRBJ2-5 | few | . | TRBV7-9 | CASSVLRGVVETQYF | TGTGCCAGCAGCGTTCTAAGAGGGGTGGTAGAGACCCAGTACTTC
TRBJ2-1 | . | . | TRBV7-9 | CASSSLTRENSYNEQFF | TGTGCCAGCAGCTCCTTAACTCGGGAGAACTCCTACAATGAGCAGTTCTTC
TRBJ2-5 | . | . | TRBV28 | CASSLSLGGAQETQYF | TGTGCCAGCAGTTTGTCGTTAGGCGGGGCCCAAGAGACCCAGTACTTC